This TCR beta chain was identified during a study of cytomegalovirus exposure and HLA in healthy donors. V shed 4 bases and J 7 bases; nucleotides not matched to a gene: 4. CDR1 and CDR2 (germline): SGHTA, FQGTGA. This CDR3 is 13 amino acids long. Study-level results: Earlier analysis found most TCR beta V segments productive about 90% or about 30% of the time. In a later analysis, a missense DCLRE1C variant was linked to TCR beta V- and J-gene trimming. A reported reduction in N-insertions relative to the roughly 710-donor mean was seen in an Asian-associated ancestry cluster in a later analysis.

With respect to this clone: Its specificity is not known.

Primers: 60 Vbeta forward and 13 Jbeta reverse. Clones were read by immunoSEQ multiplex PCR, and TCRdb kept only the in-frame ones, dropping some. Here the sample spans about 93,000 clones, around three quarters being singletons. Material: PBMCs. This chain connects TRBV7-3 to TRBJ2-1, with TRBD1 identical over 7 bases. The sequence was collected from a man aged 25 to 40 in good health and CMV-seronegative. CDR3 residues: CASSWGTENEQFF. DNA for the CDR3: TGTGCCAGCAGCTGGGGGACAGAAAATGAGCAGTTCTTC.